This T cell receptor beta chain was identified during a study of cytomegalovirus exposure and HLA in healthy donors. Overall study findings and caveats: Rare TCR sequences predominated, though certain public TCRs were found in many donors. 16,951 TCR beta sequences were associated with HLA alleles at 0.05 false discovery rate in a later analysis.

To note about this clone: Its specificity is unknown.

Both 60 Vbeta primers and 13 Jbeta primers went into the PCR. TCRdb keeps only in-frame clones here, not all; method: immunoSEQ multiplex PCR. This repertoire shows about 190,000 clones, about 80% found once; its top ten account for about 1%. Per the germline V gene, CDR1 is MDHEN and CDR2 is SYDVKM. The CDR3 is 16 amino acids. The V gene end was trimmed by 5 bases and the J gene end by 10 bases; junction bases not matched to a gene: 15. It was healthy bone marrow donors who served as donors. Material: PBMCs. The TCR comes from a middle-aged woman in good health and CMV-seronegative. V is TRBV28 and J is TRBJ1-4; TRBD1 matches at 8 bases. The chain's CDR3 is CASSTPSGGMRGKLFF. The CDR3 DNA is TGTGCCAGCAGTACTCCGTCAGGGGGCATGCGTGGAAAACTGTTTTTT.